The subject of this entry is one T cell receptor (beta chain). Its antigen target is currently unknown. Per-base quality was not reported, and no clone a single base away is much larger than it. This sample was taken from a study of T cells in placental villitis. For the study in its entirety: The study compared placental TCR-beta repertoires across villitis of unknown etiology, gestational-age-matched unaffected controls, and infectious villitis to test an allograft-versus-infection hypothesis. What the authors observed across the whole study: Sequencing bulk tissue made it impossible to distinguish helper, regulatory or cytotoxic T cells or to tell maternal from fetal T cells, and the approach excluded gamma-delta receptors. Higher CMV-specific clone frequencies were found in infectious CMV cases than in villitis of unknown etiology (about 0.01 vs 0.001), and no difference in CMV-specific clone frequencies was seen between villitis of unknown etiology and controls. Small amounts of decidua were contained in the paraffin blocks, so some of the captured T cells, especially in controls, may have been decidual rather than villous infiltrates.

Five infectious villitis placentae, four with confirmed cytomegalovirus and one with Toxoplasma gondii, were included and were not matched to other groups. Mothers with infectious villitis were younger, had smaller fetuses, and delivered preterm or experienced intrauterine demise in a couple of cases. Placentae were collected after delivery and examined grossly and histologically before archival tissue was selected. Five 10-micron scrolls were cut from each FFPE block, and DNA was isolated using the AllPrep DNA/RNA FFPE Tissue kit. NanoDrop was used to check DNA concentration and purity, while a Bioanalyzer was used to assess RNA quality. TCR-beta CDR3 regions were amplified from genomic DNA with the immunoSEQ v4 bias-controlled multiplex PCR assay, run blinded to group allocation. Reference gene primers were added alongside TCR-beta primers to estimate nucleated cell and T cell quantities per sample. Sequencing of the libraries was performed on an Illumina MiSeq with a 100-cycle paired-end protocol. In the source study's methods: In the immunoSEQ Analyzer software, diversity and richness were calculated, with richness measured by iChao1 and clonality based on Pielou evenness and Shannon diversity on a 0-1 scale where a higher value means less diversity. CDR3 amino acid sequences with V/J genes were queried against VDJdb for CMV, EBV and influenza A specificities using confidence 3 and substitution 2. The Morisita-Horn index was used to measure TCR-beta amino acid clonotype overlap among the villitis of unknown etiology, infectious villitis and control repertoires. TCRdb carries this immuneACCESS record with in-frame sequences only. Its versions omit some clonotypes, under half of them owing to an unresolved V gene in the studies checked, with the rest unexplained. V and J calls plus clone size are reproduced from that table; the DNA served to infer D and trimming. The sample table records some 6,200 clones; roughly 78% of these occur just once. Clones ranked in the top ten supply around 8.6% of the sample.

After removal of 5 bases from V and 7 bases from J, the junction retains 7 bases not matched to a gene. Spanning cysteine to phenylalanine, the CDR3 consists of 13 amino acids. CDR3 DNA only is kept here, 39 bases in frame from base 1. For CDR1 and CDR2, the germline V gene (reference sequence) lists MNHNY and SVGAGI. The receptor's source is a human patient with infectious villitis; the placental T cells may come from both mother and fetus. The material sequenced was placental tissue containing maternal and fetal cells. The chain joins TRBV6-6 to TRBJ1-1, with 7 bases in between that match TRBD1. This receptor carries the CDR3 CASSADGDSEAFF. The nucleotide sequence is given as TGTGCCAGCAGTGCCGATGGGGACAGTGAAGCTTTCTTT.